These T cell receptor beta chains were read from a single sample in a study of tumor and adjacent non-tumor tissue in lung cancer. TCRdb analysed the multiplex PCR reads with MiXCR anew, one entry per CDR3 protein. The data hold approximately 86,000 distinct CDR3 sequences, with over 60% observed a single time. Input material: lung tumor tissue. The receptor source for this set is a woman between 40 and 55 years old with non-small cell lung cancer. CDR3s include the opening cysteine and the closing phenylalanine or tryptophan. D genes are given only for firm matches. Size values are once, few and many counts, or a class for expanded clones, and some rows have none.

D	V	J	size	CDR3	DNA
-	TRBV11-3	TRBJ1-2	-	CVSNSSQVLRHGYTF	TGTGTCAGCAACTCCAGCCAGGTCCTGCGACATGGCTACACCTTT
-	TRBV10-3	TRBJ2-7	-	CASGDTKQYF	TGTGCCTCCGGGGATACTAAGCAGTACTTC
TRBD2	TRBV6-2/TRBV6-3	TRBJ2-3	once	CATRTLAGGTDTQYF	TGTGCCACCAGGACACTAGCGGGAGGGACAGATACCCAGTATTTT
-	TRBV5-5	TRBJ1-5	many	CASSLSPLINQPQHF	TGTGCCAGCAGCTTGTCTCCATTAATCAATCAGCCCCAGCATTTT
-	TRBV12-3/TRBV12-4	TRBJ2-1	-	CASSGTYDEQFF	TGTGCCAGCAGCGGGACCTACGATGAGCAGTTCTTC
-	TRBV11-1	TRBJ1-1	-	CTSSLMGGSVNTEAFF	TGTACCAGCAGCTTGATGGGGGGCTCGGTGAACACAGAAGCTTTCTTT
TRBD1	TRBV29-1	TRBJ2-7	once	CSVEGWDRGEYEQYF	TGCAGCGTTGAAGGCTGGGACAGGGGCGAGTACGAGCAGTACTTC
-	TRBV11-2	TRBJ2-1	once	CASRVARRGYNEQFF	TGTGCCAGCCGCGTAGCGCGGAGGGGGTACAATGAGCAGTTCTTC
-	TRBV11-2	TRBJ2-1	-	CASSPNPDTRNEQFF	TGTGCCAGCAGCCCGAATCCCGATACGAGGAATGAGCAGTTCTTC
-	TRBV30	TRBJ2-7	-	CAWRVQGTFSYEQYF	TGTGCCTGGAGAGTTCAGGGGACTTTCTCCTACGAGCAGTACTTC
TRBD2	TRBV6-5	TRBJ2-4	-	CANSYSQTSGKNIRYF	TGTGCCAACAGTTACTCCCAGACTAGCGGCAAAAACATTCGATACTTC
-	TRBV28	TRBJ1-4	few	CASSNTATNEKLFF	TGTGCCAGCAGTAACACTGCAACTAATGAAAAACTGTTTTTT
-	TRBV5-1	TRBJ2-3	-	CASRNPWTRRGTSTDTQYF	TGCGCCAGCAGGAATCCATGGACTAGGAGGGGGACTAGCACAGATACGCAGTATTTT
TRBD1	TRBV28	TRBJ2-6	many	CASRDIQGTGANVLTF	TGTGCCAGCAGAGATATACAGGGGACTGGGGCCAACGTCCTGACTTTC
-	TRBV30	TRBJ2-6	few	CAWLTRTGRASGANVLTF	TGTGCCTGGCTCACCCGGACAGGGAGGGCCTCTGGGGCCAACGTCCTGACTTTC